This TCR beta chain stems from a study of blood T cell repertoires in COVID-19. Study-wide background: Samples representing acute and convalescent COVID-19 were sourced from the United States, Italy and Spain.

The junction had 7 bases not matched to a gene; V was cut back by 6 bases and J by 6 bases. The CDR3 has 15 residues. Germline assignment: CDR1 SGHNT and CDR2 YYREEE (reference sequence). Original handling: How many nucleated cells were present was estimated from reference gene primer amplification. Using immunoSEQ multiplex PCR, the repertoire was profiled, and TCRdb retains in-frame clones only, with some absent. The V and J calls and clone size were taken over from that table, and D and trimming were inferred from the DNA. The sample contains 270,000 or so clones, roughly 84% of which appear only once.

The TCR was taken from a woman between 18 and 29 years old with acute or convalescent COVID-19. The rearrangement links TRBV5-4 to TRBJ2-2; 11 positions agree with TRBD1. The sequenced sample consisted of peripheral blood. CDR3 residues: CASTRWGQGAGELFF. The CDR3 DNA is TGTGCCAGCACACGGTGGGGACAGGGGGCCGGGGAGCTGTTTTTT.